This T cell receptor beta chain was retrieved from a study of blood T cells in healthy people across ages. Findings and limits, study-wide: Because sorting was not performed, PBMCs prevented conclusive naive versus antigen-experienced comparison.

Remarks on this clonotype: As yet, its antigen is unknown.

The germline gives CDR1 SGDLS, CDR2 YYNGEE. V lost 3 bases, J lost 3 bases, and 9 bases stayed unmatched. The CDR3 has 15 residues. Using a J-beta primer mix together with a sample-barcoded 5' primer, a second PCR was run for about 7 to 12 cycles. A template-switch adaptor that had 12 random nucleotides put a tag on each cDNA molecule. TCRdb reprocessed the 5' RACE reads with MiXCR, giving one entry per CDR3 protein. The top ten clones hold around 23% of a sample with approximately 1,700,000 distinct CDR3 sequences, 35% to 50% of them seen once. The receptor was isolated from a human donor in good health. Sequencing was performed on blood. The chain combines TRBV9 with TRBJ2-7; 7 bases map to TRBD1. The CDR3 protein is CASSARQGIVYEQYF. The CDR3 DNA sequence: TGTGCCAGCAGCGCGAGACAGGGAATCGTCTACGAGCAGTACTTC. Full variable domain (rest looked up from reference TRBV9 and TRBJ2-7): DSGVTQTPKHLITATGQRVTLRCSPRSGDLSVYWYQQSLDQGLQFLIQYYNGEERAKGNILERFSAQQFPDLHSELNLSSLELGDSALYFCASSARQGIVYEQYFGPGTRLTVT.